This T cell receptor (beta chain) appears in the sequencing data of a study of blood T cell repertoires in COVID-19. Study-level information: Acute and convalescent COVID-19 samples came from the United States, Italy and Spain. PBMCs, B-cell-depleted T cells, or T cells were the source of the cDNA or gDNA that made up the material.

Per the germline V gene, CDR1 is LGHDT and CDR2 is YNNKEL (reference sequence). Trimming took off 4 bases at V and 4 bases at J, with 13 bases between the two ends. There are 14 residues in the CDR3. As handled by the study authors: Estimation of nucleated cell counts was performed using reference gene primer amplification. Profiled with immunoSEQ multiplex PCR; TCRdb holds only in-frame clones, not every one. Clonal size and the V and J genes are those of that table, whereas D and trimming came from the DNA. The sample lists about 210,000 clones, roughly 90% occurring once. The sequenced sample consisted of peripheral blood. The clonotype originates from a woman aged 65 to 85 with acute or convalescent COVID-19. The chain couples TRBV3-1 (or the pseudogene TRBV3-2) to TRBJ2-5; maybe TRBD2 (6 bases). CDR3 coding DNA: TGTGCCAGCAGCCGAGCCGGGAGCGCAGAGACCCAGTACTTC. It encodes CASSRAGSAETQYF.